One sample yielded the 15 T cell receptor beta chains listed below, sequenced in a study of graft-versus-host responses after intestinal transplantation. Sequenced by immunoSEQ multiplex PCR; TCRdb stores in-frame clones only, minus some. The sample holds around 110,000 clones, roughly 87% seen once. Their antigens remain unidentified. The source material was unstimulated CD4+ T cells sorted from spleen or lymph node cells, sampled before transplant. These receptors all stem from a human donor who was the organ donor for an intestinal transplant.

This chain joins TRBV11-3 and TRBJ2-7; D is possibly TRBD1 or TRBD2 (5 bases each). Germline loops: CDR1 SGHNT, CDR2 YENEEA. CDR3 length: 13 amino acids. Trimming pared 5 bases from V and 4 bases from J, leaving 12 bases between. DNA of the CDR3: TGTGCCAGCAGCCTGGGACCTCAATACGAGCAGTACTTC. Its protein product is CASSLGPQYEQYF.

The CDR3 reads CASSLVGIGGNEQYF. Written as DNA, the CDR3 is TGTGCCAGCAGCTTGGTAGGGATAGGGGGCAACGAGCAGTACTTC. This rearrangement joins TRBV7-9 to TRBJ2-7, with TRBD1 identical over 7 bases. After removal of 3 bases from V and 5 bases from J, the junction contained 10 bases not matched to a gene. Germline V CDR1 and CDR2: SEHNR, FQNEAQ (reference sequence). The CDR3 is 15 residues long.

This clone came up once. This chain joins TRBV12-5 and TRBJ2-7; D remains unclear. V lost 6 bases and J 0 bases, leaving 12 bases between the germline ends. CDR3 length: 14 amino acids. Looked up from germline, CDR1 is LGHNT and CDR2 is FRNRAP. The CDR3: CASGKGGDSYEQYF. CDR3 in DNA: TGTGCTAGTGGAAAGGGCGGCGACTCCTACGAGCAGTACTTC.

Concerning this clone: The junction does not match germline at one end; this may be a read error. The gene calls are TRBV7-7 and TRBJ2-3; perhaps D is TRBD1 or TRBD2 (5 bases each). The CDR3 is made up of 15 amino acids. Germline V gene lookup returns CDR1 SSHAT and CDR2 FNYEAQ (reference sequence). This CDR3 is CASSLDGATGGAQYF. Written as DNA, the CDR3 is TGTGCTAGCAGCTTAGACGGGGCCACTGGGGGTGCGCAGTATTTT.

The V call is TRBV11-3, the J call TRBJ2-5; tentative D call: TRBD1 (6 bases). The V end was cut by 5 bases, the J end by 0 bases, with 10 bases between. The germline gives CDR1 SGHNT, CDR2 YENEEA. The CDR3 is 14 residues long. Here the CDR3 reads CASSPGQYQETQYF. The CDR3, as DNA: TGTGCCAGCAGCCCTGGACAGTACCAAGAGACCCAGTACTTC.

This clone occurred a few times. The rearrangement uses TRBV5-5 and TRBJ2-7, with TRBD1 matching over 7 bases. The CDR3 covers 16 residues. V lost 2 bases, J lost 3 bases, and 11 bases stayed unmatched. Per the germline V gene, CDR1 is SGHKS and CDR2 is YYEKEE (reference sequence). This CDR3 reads CASSLTQGGLFYEQYF. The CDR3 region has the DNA TGTGCCAGCAGCTTAACCCAAGGGGGCCTCTTCTACGAGCAGTACTTC.

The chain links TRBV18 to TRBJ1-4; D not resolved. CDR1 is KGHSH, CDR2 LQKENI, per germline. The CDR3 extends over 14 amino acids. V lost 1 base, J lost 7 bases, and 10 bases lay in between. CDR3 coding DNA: TGTGCCAGCTCACCACTAGGGAACGGTGAAAAACTGTTTTTT. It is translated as CASSPLGNGEKLFF.

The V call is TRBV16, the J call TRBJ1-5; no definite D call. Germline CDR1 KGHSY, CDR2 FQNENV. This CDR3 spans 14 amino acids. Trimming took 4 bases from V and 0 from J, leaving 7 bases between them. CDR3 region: CASSRTNSNQPQHF. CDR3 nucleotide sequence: TGTGCCAGCAGCCGGACGAATAGCAATCAGCCCCAGCATTTT.

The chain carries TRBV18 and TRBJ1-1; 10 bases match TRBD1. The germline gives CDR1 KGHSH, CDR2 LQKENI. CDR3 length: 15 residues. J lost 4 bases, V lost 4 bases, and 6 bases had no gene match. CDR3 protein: CASSLTGTGVTEAFF. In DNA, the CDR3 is TGTGCCAGCTCACTTACCGGGACAGGGGTCACTGAAGCTTTCTTT.

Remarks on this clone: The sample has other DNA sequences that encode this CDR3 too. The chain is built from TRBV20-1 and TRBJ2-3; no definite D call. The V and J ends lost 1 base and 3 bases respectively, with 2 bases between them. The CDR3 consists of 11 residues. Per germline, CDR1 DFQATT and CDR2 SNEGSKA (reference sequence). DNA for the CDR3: TGCAGTGCTAGAGCGACAGATACGCAGTATTTT. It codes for CSARATDTQYF.

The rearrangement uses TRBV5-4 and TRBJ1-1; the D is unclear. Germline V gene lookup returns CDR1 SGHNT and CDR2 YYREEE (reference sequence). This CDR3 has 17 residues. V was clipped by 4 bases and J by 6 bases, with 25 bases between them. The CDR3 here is CASSIIFREPGRAEAFF. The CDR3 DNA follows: TGTGCCAGCAGCATTATTTTTAGGGAACCCGGGCGGGCTGAAGCTTTCTTT.

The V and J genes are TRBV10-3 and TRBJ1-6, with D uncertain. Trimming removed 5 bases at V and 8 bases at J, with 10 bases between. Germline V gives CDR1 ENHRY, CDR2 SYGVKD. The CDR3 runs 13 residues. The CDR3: CAISTSRYSPLHF. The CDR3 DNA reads TGTGCCATCAGTACTAGCAGGTATTCACCCCTCCACTTT.

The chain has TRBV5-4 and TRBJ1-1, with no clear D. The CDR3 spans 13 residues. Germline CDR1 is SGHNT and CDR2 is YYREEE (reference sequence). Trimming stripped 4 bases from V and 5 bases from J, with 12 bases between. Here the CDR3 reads CASSLFMGTEAFF. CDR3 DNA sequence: TGTGCCAGCAGCCTCTTCATGGGAACTGAAGCTTTCTTT.

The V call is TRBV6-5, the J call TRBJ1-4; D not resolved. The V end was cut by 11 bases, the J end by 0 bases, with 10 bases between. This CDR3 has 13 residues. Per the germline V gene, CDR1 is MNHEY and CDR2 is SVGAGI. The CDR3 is CAGGGATNEKLFF. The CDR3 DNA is TGTGCCGGAGGAGGAGCAACTAATGAAAAACTGTTTTTT.

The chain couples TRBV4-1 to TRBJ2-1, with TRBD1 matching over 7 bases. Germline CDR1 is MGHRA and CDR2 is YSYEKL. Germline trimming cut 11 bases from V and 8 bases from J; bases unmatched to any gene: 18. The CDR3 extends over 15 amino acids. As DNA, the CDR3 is TGCGCCCTCCCCCATATGGGACAGTCGGGCGATGAGCAGTTCTTC. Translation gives CALPHMGQSGDEQFF.